Following are 9 T cell receptor beta chains from one sample sequenced in a study of blood T cell repertoires in COVID-19 (dated by TCRdb to 2020 to 2022). Library creation used the immunoSEQ multiplex PCR assay. TCRdb took this table from immuneACCESS and kept in-frame rearrangements with V and J called. Such tables lack part of the clones; where checked against another copy, unresolved V genes explain under half of the gap, and the rest is unexplained. This sample holds some 87,000 clones; around four fifths were observed only once. The ten biggest clones cover about 12% of the sample. Sequenced material: peripheral blood. Source of these receptors: a woman in her seventies with active or convalescent COVID-19.

The V call is TRBV5-1, the J call TRBJ2-5; the match to TRBD1 covers 7 bases. The CDR3 runs 15 residues. After removal of 3 bases from V and 1 base from J, the junction contained 6 bases not matched to a gene. Germline V gives CDR1 SGHRS, CDR2 YFSETQ. CDR3 sequence: CASSSGRQGQETQYF. CDR3 DNA sequence: TGCGCCAGCAGCTCAGGGAGACAGGGCCAAGAGACCCAGTACTTC.

The CDR3 DNA follows: TGTGCCAGCTCGTCACGGGGGAGCTCCTACGAGCAGTACTTC. Translating gives CASSSRGSSYEQYF. The chain is built from TRBV6-5 and TRBJ2-7; D might be TRBD2 (6 bases). CDR1 and CDR2 (germline): MNHEY, SVGAGI. V shed 8 bases and J shed 0 bases, with 14 bases lying between them. The CDR3 sequence is 14 residues long.

This clone was recorded only once. The chain combines TRBV7-8 with TRBJ1-2, with TRBD1 as a possible D gene (5 bases). Trimming pared 1 base from V and 7 bases from J, leaving 13 bases between. Germline V CDR1 and CDR2: SGHVS, FQNEAQ. This CDR3 comprises 14 residues. CDR3 sequence: CASSLGAQGSGYTF. The DNA of the CDR3 is TGTGCCAGCAGCTTAGGGGCGCAGGGCTCTGGCTACACCTTC.

The V gene is TRBV27, the J gene TRBJ1-2, with TRBD1 as a possible D gene (6 bases). The CDR3 is 15 residues long. CDR1 MNHEY and CDR2 SMNVEV come from the germline V gene (reference sequence). Trimming shortened V by 5 bases and J by 2 bases, and 15 bases separated the two germline ends. CDR3 loop: CASSTRLGQNYGYTF. CDR3 in DNA: TGTGCCAGCAGTACCCGCCTTGGACAGAACTATGGCTACACCTTC.

The CDR3 DNA follows: TGCGCCAGCAGCCCGGCGACAGCCCAAAACTATGGCTACACCTTC. The encoded protein is CASSPATAQNYGYTF. The chain joins TRBV4-3 to TRBJ1-2, with a weak D call TRBD1 (5 bases). Trimming shortened V by 4 bases and J by 2 bases, and 14 bases separated the two germline ends. The CDR3 totals 15 residues. Germline loops: CDR1 LGHNA, CDR2 YSLEER.

This clone was recorded once. The gene calls are TRBV2 and TRBJ2-7; 10 bases map to TRBD2. This CDR3 contains 14 residues. The ends lost 3 bases at V and 6 bases at J; junction bases unmatched: 5. Germline CDR1 and CDR2: SNHLY and FYNNEI. CDR3: CASSERASGGEQYF. The CDR3 region has the DNA TGTGCCAGCAGTGAGAGGGCTAGCGGGGGCGAGCAGTACTTC.

The rearrangement joins TRBV28 to TRBJ2-6, with D unresolved. Germline V CDR1 and CDR2: MDHEN, SYDVKM. Trimming shortened V by 2 bases and J by 1 base, and 3 bases separated the two germline ends. The length of the CDR3 is 14 residues. CDR3 in amino acids: CASSLPSGANVLTF. CDR3 coding DNA: TGTGCCAGCAGTTTACCTTCTGGGGCCAACGTCCTGACTTTC.

The chain uses TRBV4-3 and TRBJ2-3, with TRBD1 matching over 8 bases. Germline lookup yields CDR1 LGHNA and CDR2 YSLEER. The CDR3 has 15 residues. The trim removed 0 bases at V and 6 bases at J, leaving 5 bases unmatched. The CDR3 protein is CASSQETGAGDTQYF. The DNA for the CDR3 is TGCGCCAGCAGCCAAGAGACAGGGGCCGGGGATACGCAGTATTTT.

V is TRBV13 and J is TRBJ1-1; 7 bases line up with TRBD1. The CDR3 length is 14 residues. V shed 5 bases and J 12 bases; nucleotides not matched to a gene: 15. The germline V gene encodes CDR1 PRHDT and CDR2 FYEKMQ (reference sequence). The CDR3 spells CASSVFTGEVKPFF. The CDR3 region has the DNA TGTGCCAGCAGCGTGTTCACAGGGGAGGTGAAGCCTTTCTTT.